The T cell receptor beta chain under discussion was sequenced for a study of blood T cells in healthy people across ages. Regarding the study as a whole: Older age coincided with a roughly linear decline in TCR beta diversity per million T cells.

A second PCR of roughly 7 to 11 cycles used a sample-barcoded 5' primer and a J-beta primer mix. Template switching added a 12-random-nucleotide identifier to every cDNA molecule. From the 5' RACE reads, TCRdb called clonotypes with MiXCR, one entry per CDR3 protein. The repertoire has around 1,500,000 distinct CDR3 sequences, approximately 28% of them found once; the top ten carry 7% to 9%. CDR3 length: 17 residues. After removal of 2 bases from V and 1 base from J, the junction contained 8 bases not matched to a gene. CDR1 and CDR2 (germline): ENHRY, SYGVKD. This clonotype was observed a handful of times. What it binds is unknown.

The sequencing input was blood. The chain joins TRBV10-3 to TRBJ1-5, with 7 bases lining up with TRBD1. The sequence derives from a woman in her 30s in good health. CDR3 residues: CAISEVVVDRSNQPQHF. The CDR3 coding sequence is TGTGCCATCAGTGAGGTGGTTGTGGACAGGAGCAATCAGCCCCAGCATTTT.